Listed here are 32 T cell receptor beta chains from one sample, sequenced in a study of early T cells in non-severe SARS-CoV-2 infection. MiXCR was run by TCRdb on the 5' RACE reads, yielding one entry per CDR3 protein. The data hold tens of thousands of distinct CDR3 sequences, with more than 12% observed a single time. Sequenced material: whole blood. The source of these receptors is an adult who was a healthcare worker with PCR-confirmed SARS-CoV-2 infection or an uninfected control (not recorded which).

This clonotype has a handful of counts. The chain joins TRBV6-5 to TRBJ2-7; 10 bases are shared with TRBD1. This CDR3 contains 15 residues. V was pared by 5 bases and J by 6 bases, with 10 bases of the junction left unmatched. Per the germline V gene, CDR1 is MNHEY and CDR2 is SVGAGI. In nucleotides, the CDR3 is TGTGCCAGCAGTACTTGGGACAGGGGTTCGTCCGAGCAGTACTTC. Translating gives CASSTWDRGSSEQYF.

This clonotype was picked up many times. The chain is built from TRBV11-2 and TRBJ2-3; possibly TRBD1 or TRBD2 for D (6 bases each). The CDR3 length is 15 residues. Germline V CDR1 and CDR2: SGHAT, FQNNGV. V shed 2 bases and J shed 2 bases, with 11 bases lying between them. In DNA form, the CDR3 reads TGTGCCAGCAGCTTACAACGGGGGCCCACAGATACGCAGTATTTT. It translates to CASSLQRGPTDTQYF. Together with reference TRBV11-2 and TRBJ2-3, the CDR3 gives the full variable domain: EAGVAQSPRYKIIEKRQSVAFWCNPISGHATLYWYQQILGQGPKLLIQFQNNGVVDDSQLPKDRFSAERLKGVDSTLKIQPAKLEDSAVYLCASSLQRGPTDTQYFGPGTRLTVL.

This chain connects TRBV6-1 to TRBJ2-1; D unresolved. V was pared by 8 bases and J by 4 bases, with 12 bases between. Germline CDR1 and CDR2: MNHNS and SASEGT. The CDR3 has 13 residues. The CDR3 region has the DNA TGTGCCAGCGCGGCATTACCGTACAATGAGCAGTTCTTC. Protein: CASAALPYNEQFF.

This chain uses TRBV27 with TRBJ2-7; 7 bases match TRBD1. V shed 5 bases and J 3 bases; nucleotides not matched to a gene: 7. CDR1 and CDR2 (germline): MNHEY, SMNVEV (reference sequence). The CDR3 covers 14 residues. The CDR3 here is CASSPSTGSYEQYF. The DNA for the CDR3 is TGTGCCAGCAGTCCCTCGACAGGGAGCTACGAGCAGTACTTC.

The rearrangement joins TRBV29-1 to TRBJ2-7, with 7 bases aligning to TRBD2. The CDR3 is 11 residues long. Germline V CDR1 and CDR2: SQVTM, ANQGSEA. Trimming took 6 bases from V and 5 from J; bases not matched to a gene: 4. CDR3 region: CSVERGDEQYF. The CDR3 coding sequence is TGCAGCGTCGAGCGGGGCGACGAGCAGTACTTC.

This clonotype turned up a few times. V usage is TRBV7-8 and J usage is TRBJ1-5, with 9 nucleotides matching TRBD1. The CDR3 runs to 17 residues. J lost 3 bases, V lost 5 bases, and 11 bases had no gene match. Germline V gives CDR1 SGHVS, CDR2 FQNEAQ. CDR3 coding DNA: TGTGCCAGCAGCCCCGGTCCGGGACAGGGTTACAATCAGCCCCAGCATTTT. This gives the protein CASSPGPGQGYNQPQHF.

At least ten counts were recorded for this clonotype. The rearrangement links TRBV10-2 to TRBJ2-4; D gene unclear. Trimming left V 10 bases short and J 3 bases short, with 19 bases between. Germline CDR1 reads WSHSY; CDR2 reads SAAADI. The CDR3 spans 15 residues. The DNA of the CDR3 is TGCGCCACCATAGCCGCAGATTTGGGCAAAAACATTCAGTACTTC. Translated: CATIAADLGKNIQYF.

This clonotype appeared many times. The chain links TRBV25-1 to TRBJ1-1, with D hard to call. The V end lost 3 bases, the J end lost 1 base, and 9 bases lay between the germline ends. Germline-derived CDR1 and CDR2 are MGHDK and SYGVNS. CDR3 length: 14 residues. CDR3 in DNA: TGTGCCAGCAGTGATCTGGTACCGAACACTGAAGCTTTCTTT. It encodes CASSDLVPNTEAFF.

A few counts support this clonotype. CDR3 amino acids: CSVGSDYGYTF. The DNA for the CDR3 is TGCAGCGTGGGGTCAGACTATGGCTACACCTTC. This chain connects TRBV29-1 to TRBJ1-2, with D hard to call. V lost 6 bases and J lost 3, with 8 bases in between. The germline CDR1 and CDR2 sequences are SQVTM and ANQGSEA. The CDR3 runs 11 residues.

This clonotype was counted only a few times. The chain is built from TRBV4-1 and TRBJ2-2; no reliable D call. V was trimmed by 6 bases and J by 1 base, leaving 12 bases between them. The CDR3 runs 15 residues. Germline CDR1 and CDR2: MGHRA and YSYEKL. The CDR3 coding sequence is TGCGCCAGCAGGTCAGGACCCATGAACACCGGGGAGCTGTTTTTT. This translates into CASRSGPMNTGELFF.

The chain joins TRBV19 to TRBJ2-4; D remains unclear. Trimming pared 3 bases from V and 0 bases from J, leaving 12 bases between. Germline V gene data show CDR1 as LNHDA and CDR2 as SQIVND (reference sequence). The CDR3 is 16 amino acids. In DNA, the CDR3 is TGTGCCAGTAGTATTATGTCGAGCATAGCCAAAAACATTCAGTACTTC. This gives the protein CASSIMSSIAKNIQYF.

The rearrangement joins TRBV29-1 to TRBJ2-1; 13 positions agree with TRBD2. Germline CDR1 and CDR2: SQVTM and ANQGSEA. With 3 bases clipped from V and 5 bases from J, the junction kept 4 bases outside the gene matches. The CDR3 runs to 15 residues. CDR3 bases: TGCAGCGTTGATCTGGGACTAGCGGGAAACAATGAGCAGTTCTTC. Translating it yields CSVDLGLAGNNEQFF.

This clonotype was seen a few times. This chain uses TRBV12-3 or TRBV12-4 with TRBJ2-4, with TRBD2 as a possible D gene (6 bases). This CDR3 comprises 14 residues. Trimming shortened V by 6 bases and J by 1 base, and 10 bases separated the two germline ends. DNA of the CDR3: TGTGCCAGCAGCCGGGCGGGGGCCAAAAACATTCAGTACTTC. This codes for CASSRAGAKNIQYF.

The gene calls are TRBV29-1 and TRBJ2-1; tentative D call: TRBD2 (5 bases). The CDR3 length is 13 residues. V was shortened by 4 bases and J by 2 bases, with 9 bases between the two germline ends. Germline V gene sequence: CDR1 SQVTM, CDR2 ANQGSEA. The CDR3 nucleotides are TGCAGCGTTGCGGACTTGACCTACAATGAGCAGTTCTTC. Its protein product is CSVADLTYNEQFF.

This clonotype was seen a few times. The DNA for the CDR3 is TGTGCCAGCAGCTCCCGGACATCGACGGGTCCCGGGGAGCTGTTTTTT. Its protein product is CASSSRTSTGPGELFF. The chain couples TRBV7-2 to TRBJ2-2, with a weak D call TRBD1 (5 bases). V was trimmed by 4 bases and J by 6 bases, leaving 18 bases between them. The CDR3 is 16 amino acids. The germline V gene encodes CDR1 SGHTA and CDR2 FQGNSA.

V and J are TRBV29-1 and TRBJ2-7; TRBD1 matches 7 bases. The germline gives CDR1 SQVTM, CDR2 ANQGSEA. The J segment lost 3 bases and the V segment lost 6 bases, leaving 8 bases of the junction unmatched. This CDR3 region has 13 residues. The CDR3 spells CSVERTGSYEQYF. CDR3 DNA sequence: TGCAGCGTCGAGAGGACAGGAAGCTACGAGCAGTACTTC.

This clonotype was counted at least ten times. V gene TRBV3-1 combines with J gene TRBJ1-6; a weak D match, TRBD1 (5 bases). From germline, CDR1 is LGHDT and CDR2 YNNKEL (reference sequence). The CDR3 has 16 residues. V lost 4 bases and J 8 bases, leaving 18 bases between the germline ends. Written as DNA, the CDR3 is TGTGCCAGCAGCCGACAGACAAGGGTCGGGGATTCACCCCTCCACTTT. It specifies CASSRQTRVGDSPLHF.

This clonotype was counted between two and nine times. The rearrangement joins TRBV6-5 to TRBJ2-2, with TRBD2 matching 12 bases. The length of the CDR3 is 19 residues. V was pared by 1 base and J by 5 bases, with 11 bases of the junction left unmatched. The germline V gene encodes CDR1 MNHEY and CDR2 SVGAGI. CDR3 sequence: CASSYFLAGGPFSTGELFF. CDR3 bases: TGTGCCAGCAGTTACTTCCTAGCGGGAGGGCCATTCTCGACCGGGGAGCTGTTTTTT.

Concerning this clonotype: Given a much more abundant clone one base away, this may be a read error. The chain links TRBV28 to TRBJ1-1; TRBD1 matches 9 bases. The CDR3 is 15 amino acids. Germline loops: CDR1 MDHEN, CDR2 SYDVKM. The CDR3: CVSTLAGTGYAEAFF. CDR3 DNA sequence: TGTGTCAGCACATTGGCCGGGACAGGGTACGCTGAAGCTTTCTTT.

This clonotype was picked up one time. V and J are TRBV3-1 and TRBJ1-2, with TRBD1 identical over 8 bases. Germline CDR1 and CDR2: LGHDT and YNNKEL (reference sequence). This CDR3 is built from 12 residues. J lost 6 bases, V lost 5 bases, and 2 bases had no gene match. This chain's CDR3 is CASSKTGDGYTF. The CDR3 DNA reads as TGTGCCAGCAGCAAGACAGGGGATGGCTACACCTTC.

This clonotype was found a few times. J is TRBJ1-6 and V is TRBV30; 8 positions match TRBD1. The CDR3 covers 12 residues. In germline, CDR1 is GTSNPN, CDR2 SVGIG (reference sequence). The junction had 6 bases not matched to a gene; V was cut back by 7 bases and J by 10 bases. The CDR3 protein is CALDRVESPLHF. CDR3 nucleotide sequence: TGTGCCTTGGACAGGGTGGAGTCACCCCTCCACTTT.

This clonotype was counted ten times or more. The rearrangement links TRBV2 to TRBJ2-5; no clear D. CDR3 size: 11 residues. The germline V gene has CDR1 SNHLY and CDR2 FYNNEI. Trimming left V 4 bases short and J 5 bases short, with 5 bases between. The CDR3 loop is CASSVQETQYF. CDR3 DNA sequence: TGTGCCAGCAGTGTACAGGAGACCCAGTACTTC.

This clonotype was detected many times. This chain joins TRBV7-3 and TRBJ2-1; the D gene is possibly TRBD2 (5 bases). The CDR3 length is 14 residues. CDR1 and CDR2 (germline): SGHTA, FQGTGA. Trimming shortened V by 3 bases and J by 1 base, and 7 bases separated the two germline ends. Here the CDR3 DNA reads TGTGCCAGCAGCTTGAGCGGTTCCTACAATGAGCAGTTCTTC. As protein: CASSLSGSYNEQFF.

This clonotype was counted ten times or more. The V call is TRBV9, the J call TRBJ2-5; 9 bases are a match to TRBD2. Germline assignment: CDR1 SGDLS and CDR2 YYNGEE. The CDR3 has 18 residues. Trimming at V came to 0 bases and at J to 1 base, leaving 10 bases not matched to a gene. The CDR3 spells CASSVATGAGGSQETQYF. As DNA, the CDR3 is TGTGCCAGCAGCGTAGCTACAGGAGCGGGAGGCTCCCAAGAGACCCAGTACTTC. The full variable domain, its missing parts supplied by reference TRBV9 and TRBJ2-5, is DSGVTQTPKHLITATGQRVTLRCSPRSGDLSVYWYQQSLDQGLQFLIQYYNGEERAKGNILERFSAQQFPDLHSELNLSSLELGDSALYFCASSVATGAGGSQETQYFGPGTRLLVL.

This clonotype was detected ten times or more. The chain uses TRBV10-3 and TRBJ1-1; a possible D gene is TRBD1 (5 bases). CDR1 and CDR2 (germline): ENHRY, SYGVKD. With 1 base removed from V and 8 bases from J, the gap between germline ends came to 17 bases. The CDR3 runs 15 residues. CDR3 residues: CAISEWGSDAEEAFF. The CDR3 DNA reads TGTGCCATCAGTGAGTGGGGGTCAGATGCTGAAGAAGCTTTCTTT.

At least ten counts were recorded for this clonotype. The chain joins TRBV28 to TRBJ2-7; either TRBD1 or TRBD2 may supply D (5 bases each). V was shortened by 4 bases and J by 3 bases, with 13 bases between the two germline ends. The germline CDR1 and CDR2 sequences are MDHEN and SYDVKM. The CDR3 has 14 residues. DNA of the CDR3: TGTGCCAGCAGTTCCCAGGGTAGCGACTACGAGCAGTACTTC. It translates to CASSSQGSDYEQYF.

The table lists this clonotype with many counts. Sequence at one end of the junction differs from germline and may be a read error. The gene calls are TRBV18 and TRBJ1-3, with 10 bases fitting TRBD1. This CDR3 has 16 residues. Germline lookup yields CDR1 KGHSH and CDR2 LQKENI. The CDR3 DNA is TGTGCCAGCTCACCAAGACAGGGGGCAGATGGAGACACCATATATTTT. Its translation: CASSPRQGADGDTIYF.

This clonotype was observed a few times. The chain has TRBV5-4 and TRBJ1-2, with unresolved D. Trimming pared 3 bases from V and 2 bases from J, leaving 17 bases between. Germline V CDR1 and CDR2: SGHNT, YYREEE (reference sequence). CDR3 length: 16 amino acids. CDR3 sequence: CASSSRAGQANYGYTF. In nucleotides, the CDR3 is TGTGCCAGCAGCTCCCGGGCCGGTCAGGCGAACTATGGCTACACCTTC.

The table lists this clonotype with a few counts. The chain uses TRBV6-1 and TRBJ1-5; a possible D gene is TRBD1 (5 bases). The V end lost 5 bases, the J end lost 7 bases, and 6 bases lay between the germline ends. This CDR3 is built from 11 residues. Germline V gene sequence: CDR1 MNHNS, CDR2 SASEGT. CDR3 sequence (DNA): TGTGCCAGCAGTACAGGACAGCCCCAGCATTTT. This encodes CASSTGQPQHF.

The V gene is TRBV27, the J gene TRBJ2-2, with D possibly being TRBD2 (5 bases). Germline-derived CDR1 and CDR2 are MNHEY and SMNVEV (reference sequence). Trimming stripped 4 bases from V and 0 bases from J, with 6 bases between. This CDR3 has 14 residues. In DNA, the CDR3 is TGTGCCAGCAGTTCGGGAACGAACACCGGGGAGCTGTTTTTT. Translation: CASSSGTNTGELFF.

This clonotype was seen a handful of times. The chain couples TRBV14 to TRBJ2-1, with 9 bases lining up with TRBD2. The J segment lost 7 bases and the V segment lost 1 base, leaving 11 bases of the junction unmatched. Per the germline V gene, CDR1 is SGHDN and CDR2 is FVKESK. CDR3 length: 17 residues. The CDR3 protein is CASSQGTSAISTNEQFF. CDR3 coding DNA: TGTGCCAGCAGCCAAGGGACTAGCGCCATAAGTACGAATGAGCAGTTCTTC.

This clonotype showed up many times. The chain is built from TRBV29-1 and TRBJ1-1, with 7 bases matching TRBD1. The CDR3 is made up of 15 amino acids. J lost 6 bases, V lost 0 bases, and 10 bases had no gene match. Germline CDR1 SQVTM, CDR2 ANQGSEA. The DNA of the CDR3 is TGCAGCGTTGAAGACGAGACAGGGTATCCGGCTGAAGCTTTCTTT. Its translation: CSVEDETGYPAEAFF.